This T cell receptor (beta chain) appears in the sequencing data of a study of technical replicates of blood from a handful of donors. In this sample, this clone turned up once. This table comes from immunoSEQ multiplex PCR, and its TCRdb copy is limited to in-frame clones, with some not included. Altogether about 97,000 clones are present, about 95% being singletons, with the ten largest covering less than 0.4%. There are 15 residues in the CDR3. Germline trimming cut 5 bases from V and 5 bases from J; bases unmatched to any gene: 9. Per germline, CDR1 SGHKS and CDR2 YYEKEE (reference sequence). Sequencing was performed on T cells isolated from PBMCs. This chain uses TRBV5-5 with TRBJ1-2, with 10 bases fitting TRBD1. The TCR comes from a human donor in good health. The CDR3 is CASRPATGGLYGYTF. In DNA, the CDR3 is TGTGCCAGCAGGCCCGCGACAGGGGGCTTATATGGCTACACCTTC.